This T cell receptor beta chain was sequenced during a study of shared clonotypes between healthy human individuals. A remark on this clone: Other DNA sequences of this sample code for an identical CDR3.

The method was immunoSEQ multiplex PCR; TCRdb's version includes in-frame clones alone and lacks a portion of them. The sample shows under 1,900,000 clones, less than 99% of them seen only once. V lost 5 bases and J 1 base, leaving 4 bases between the germline ends. The germline V gene has CDR1 MNHEY and CDR2 SMNVEV (reference sequence). CDR3 length: 12 amino acids. Sequencing was performed on naive CD4+ T cells sorted from blood. Subset in this sample: CD45RA+ positively selected. This TCR was sampled from a man aged 25-45 years in good health. The chain carries TRBV27 and TRBJ2-3, with no clear D. CDR3 bases: TGTGCCAGCAGTCGGGGCACAGATACGCAGTATTTT. Its translation: CASSRGTDTQYF.